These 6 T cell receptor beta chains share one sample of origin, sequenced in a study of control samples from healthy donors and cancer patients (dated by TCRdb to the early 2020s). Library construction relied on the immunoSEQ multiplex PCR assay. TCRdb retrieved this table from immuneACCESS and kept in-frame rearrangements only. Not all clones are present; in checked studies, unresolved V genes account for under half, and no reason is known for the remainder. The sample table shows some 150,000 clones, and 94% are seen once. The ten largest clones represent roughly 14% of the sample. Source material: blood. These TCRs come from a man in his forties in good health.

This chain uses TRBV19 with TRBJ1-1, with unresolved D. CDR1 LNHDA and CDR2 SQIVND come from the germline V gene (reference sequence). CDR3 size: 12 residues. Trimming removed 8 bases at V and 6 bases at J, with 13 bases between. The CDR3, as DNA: TGTGCCAGTTCTGCCCAGTGGGCTGAAGCTTTCTTT. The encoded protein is CASSAQWAEAFF.

CDR3 sequence reads: CASSSLLGQPQHF. CDR3 DNA sequence: TGCGCCAGCAGCTCTCTTTTAGGTCAGCCCCAGCATTTT. The chain carries TRBV5-1 and TRBJ1-5, with no clear D. There are 13 residues in the CDR3. Trimming pared 3 bases from V and 6 bases from J, leaving 10 bases between. Germline V gene lookup returns CDR1 SGHRS and CDR2 YFSETQ.

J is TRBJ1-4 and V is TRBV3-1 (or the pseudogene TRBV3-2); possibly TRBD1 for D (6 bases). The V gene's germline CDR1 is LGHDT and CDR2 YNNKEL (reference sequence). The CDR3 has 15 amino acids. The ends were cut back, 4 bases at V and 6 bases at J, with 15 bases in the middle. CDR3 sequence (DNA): TGTGCCAGCAGCCCCCGAGGGACACTGCATGAAAAACTGTTTTTT. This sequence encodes CASSPRGTLHEKLFF.

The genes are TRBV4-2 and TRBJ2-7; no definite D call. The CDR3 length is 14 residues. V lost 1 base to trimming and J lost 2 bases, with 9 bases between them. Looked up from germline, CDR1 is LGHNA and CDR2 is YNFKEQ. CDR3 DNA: TGTGCCAGCAGCCAAGTCGGGCAGGCCTACGAGCAGTACTTC. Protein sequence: CASSQVGQAYEQYF.

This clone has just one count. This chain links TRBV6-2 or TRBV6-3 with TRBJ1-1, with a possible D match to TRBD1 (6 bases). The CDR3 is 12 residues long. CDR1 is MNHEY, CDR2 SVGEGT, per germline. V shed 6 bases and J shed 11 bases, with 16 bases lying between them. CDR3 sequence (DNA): TGTGCCAGCAGCGAACTCAGGGGATGGGCTTTCTTT. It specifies CASSELRGWAFF.

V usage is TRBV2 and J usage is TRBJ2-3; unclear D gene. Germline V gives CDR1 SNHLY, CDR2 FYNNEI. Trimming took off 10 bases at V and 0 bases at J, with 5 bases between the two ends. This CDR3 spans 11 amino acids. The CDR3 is CATRSTDTQYF. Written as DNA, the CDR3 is TGTGCCACCCGAAGCACAGATACGCAGTATTTT.